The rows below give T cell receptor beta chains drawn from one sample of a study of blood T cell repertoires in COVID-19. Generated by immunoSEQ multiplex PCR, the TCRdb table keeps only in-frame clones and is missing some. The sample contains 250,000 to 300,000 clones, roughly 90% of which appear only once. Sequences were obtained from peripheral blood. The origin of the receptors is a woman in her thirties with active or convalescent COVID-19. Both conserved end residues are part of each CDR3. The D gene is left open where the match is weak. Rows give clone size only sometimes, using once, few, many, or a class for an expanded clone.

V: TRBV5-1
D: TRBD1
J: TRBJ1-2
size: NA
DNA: TGCGCCAGCAGCACAACAGGGGGCGGCTATGGCTACACCTTC
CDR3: CASSTTGGGYGYTF

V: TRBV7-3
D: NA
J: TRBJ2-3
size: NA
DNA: TGTGCCAGCAGCCGTGACTACACAGATACGCAGTATTTT
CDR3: CASSRDYTDTQYF

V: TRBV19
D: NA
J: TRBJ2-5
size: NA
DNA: TGTGCCAGTAGTTCCCATGGACAGTCCGAACGGAGGACCCAGTACTTC
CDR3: CASSSHGQSERRTQYF

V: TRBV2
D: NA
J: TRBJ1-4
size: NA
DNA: TGTGCCAGCGGAGCTTCCGGTGCAACTAATGAAAAACTGTTTTTT
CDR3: CASGASGATNEKLFF

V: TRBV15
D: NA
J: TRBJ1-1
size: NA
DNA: TGTGCCACCAGCAGAGCGGGGGTTTCTGAAGCTTTCTTT
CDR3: CATSRAGVSEAFF

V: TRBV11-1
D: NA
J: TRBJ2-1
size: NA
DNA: TGTGCCAGCAGCCCCTTGGAGGCATACAATGAGCAGTTCTTC
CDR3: CASSPLEAYNEQFF

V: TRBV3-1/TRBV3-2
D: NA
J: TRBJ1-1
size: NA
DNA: TGTGCCAGCAGCCAAGAGGGCACCTCTGGTGGAGCTTTCTTT
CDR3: CASSQEGTSGGAFF

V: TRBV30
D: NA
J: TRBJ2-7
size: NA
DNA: TGTGCCTGGAGTGTAGGAGCCGGCGGGGAGCAGTACTTC
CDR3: CAWSVGAGGEQYF

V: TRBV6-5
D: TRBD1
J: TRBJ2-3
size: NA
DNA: TGTGCCAGCAAGACAGGGGGCCTAAATACGCAGTATTTT
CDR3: CASKTGGLNTQYF

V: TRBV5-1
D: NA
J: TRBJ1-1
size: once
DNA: TGCGCCAGCAGCCCGGACAGACTCATGAACACTGAAGCTTTCTTT
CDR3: CASSPDRLMNTEAFF

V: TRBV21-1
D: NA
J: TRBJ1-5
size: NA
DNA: TGTGCCAGCAGGGCCAGCGGGGGCCGGCTTCCCCAGCATTTT
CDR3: CASRASGGRLPQHF

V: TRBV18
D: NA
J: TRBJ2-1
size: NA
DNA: TGTGCCAGCTCACCACGCCAGGGCTCCAATGAGCAGTTCTTC
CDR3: CASSPRQGSNEQFF

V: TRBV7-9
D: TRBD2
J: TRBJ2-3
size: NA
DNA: TGTGCCAGCAGCTCCCGGACTAGCGGGGGAGCAGATACGCAGTATTTT
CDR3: CASSSRTSGGADTQYF